Following are 15 T cell receptor beta chains from one sample sequenced in a study of control samples from healthy donors and cancer patients. Profiling relied on immunoSEQ multiplex PCR, and the TCRdb table lists in-frame clones only, not all of them. The sample has some 130,000 clones, around 90% seen once. Sequencing input: blood. Source of these receptors: a man between 35 and 55 years old in good health.

This chain links TRBV5-1 with TRBJ2-3; possible D gene TRBD1, 6 bases. Deletions cut 3 bases from V and 2 bases from J, with 19 bases between. The CDR3 runs to 17 residues. Germline assignment: CDR1 SGHRS and CDR2 YFSETQ. CDR3 loop: CASSSGIGGPITDTQYF. The CDR3 DNA follows: TGCGCCAGCAGCTCTGGGATAGGGGGTCCAATCACAGATACGCAGTATTTT.

The CDR3 sequence: CASSPGQGGMNEQFF. DNA of the CDR3: TGTGCCAGCAGTCCCGGACAGGGGGGGATGAATGAGCAGTTCTTC. This sequence joins TRBV6-5 and TRBJ2-1; the match to TRBD1 covers 10 bases. The length of the CDR3 is 15 residues. V lost 5 bases and J lost 7; bases outside the gene matches: 8. Germline assignment: CDR1 MNHEY and CDR2 SVGAGI.

CDR3 DNA sequence: TGTGCCAGCAGACGCGACAGGCGGAGCAATCAGCCCCAGCATTTT. Encoded protein: CASRRDRRSNQPQHF. This chain uses TRBV28 with TRBJ1-5; weak D call: TRBD1 (6 bases). V lost 6 bases and J lost 1, with 13 bases in between. Germline V lookup: CDR1 MDHEN, CDR2 SYDVKM. The CDR3 sequence is 15 residues long.

The chain links TRBV29-1 to TRBJ1-4; the D is unclear. The CDR3 loop spans 13 amino acids. Trimming left V 4 bases short and J 2 bases short, with 8 bases between. Per germline, CDR1 SQVTM and CDR2 ANQGSEA. The CDR3 DNA reads TGCAGCGTTGTTGCAGGCACTAATGAAAAACTGTTTTTT. It yields the protein CSVVAGTNEKLFF.

The table lists this clone with a count of one. V and J are TRBV6-5 and TRBJ1-2; 9 bases line up with TRBD1. CDR1 is MNHEY, CDR2 SVGAGI, per germline. The CDR3 runs to 12 residues. Trimming removed 6 bases from V and 8 bases from J; junction bases left unmatched: 4. CDR3 sequence (DNA): TGTGCCAGCAGGAGGACAGGGGAAGGCTACACCTTC. Translation: CASRRTGEGYTF.

This rearrangement joins TRBV6-5 to TRBJ2-1, with no clear D. The ends were cut back, 6 bases at V and 4 bases at J, with 16 bases in the middle. The CDR3 has 15 residues. Germline-derived CDR1 and CDR2 are MNHEY and SVGAGI. The CDR3: CASSKTPLRYNEQFF. The CDR3 nucleotides are TGTGCCAGCAGCAAGACCCCCCTGAGGTACAATGAGCAGTTCTTC.

This sequence joins TRBV6-5 and TRBJ1-6; D is undetermined. V was clipped by 6 bases and J by 9 bases, with 12 bases between them. The germline CDR1 and CDR2 sequences are MNHEY and SVGAGI. The CDR3 length is 13 residues. CDR3 nucleotide sequence: TGTGCCAGCAGCCGTGGTAAGCGTTCACCCCTCCACTTT. Translating gives CASSRGKRSPLHF.

The chain is built from TRBV2 and TRBJ1-5; TRBD1 matches at 9 bases. V lost 5 bases to trimming and J lost 4 bases; unmatched junction nucleotides: 6. Germline CDR1 reads SNHLY; CDR2 reads FYNNEI. This CDR3 is built from 15 residues. In nucleotides, the CDR3 is TGTGCCAGCAGTTTGGACAGGGGAGAGAATCAGCCCCAGCATTTT. Translation gives CASSLDRGENQPQHF.

The chain employs TRBV2 and TRBJ2-7; 9 bases are a match to TRBD2. V trimming: 3 bases; J trimming: 4 bases; junction bases outside the gene matches: 7. Germline CDR1 is SNHLY and CDR2 is FYNNEI. This CDR3 contains 15 residues. The CDR3 spells CASSEVAGAFYEQYF. For the CDR3, the DNA is TGTGCCAGCAGTGAGGTAGCGGGGGCCTTTTACGAGCAGTACTTC.

The J gene is TRBJ2-7, the V gene TRBV27; a possible D gene is TRBD2 (5 bases). V was pared by 5 bases and J by 0 bases, with 8 bases between. Per the germline V gene, CDR1 is MNHEY and CDR2 is SMNVEV (reference sequence). This CDR3 is built from 13 residues. CDR3 DNA: TGTGCCAGCAGTACCCGGGACTCCTACGAGCAGTACTTC. Protein: CASSTRDSYEQYF.

J is TRBJ2-7 and V is TRBV21-1; the table's D call, TRBD1, has no DNA check behind it. TRBV21-1 is a known pseudogene. This CDR3 has 13 residues. The CDR3 here is CASSTQGYNEQYF. The CDR3 nucleotides are TGTGCCAGCAGCACACAGGGTTACAACGAGCAGTACTTC.

The rearrangement joins TRBV18 to TRBJ2-4, with a possible D match to TRBD1 (6 bases). V lost 3 bases and J 2 bases, leaving 14 bases between the germline ends. Germline V lookup: CDR1 KGHSH, CDR2 LQKENI. The CDR3 runs 16 residues. CDR3 DNA sequence: TGTGCCAGCTCACCGGAGGTAGGGGGATCCAAAAACATTCAGTACTTC. This sequence encodes CASSPEVGGSKNIQYF. Drawing the rest from reference TRBV18 and TRBJ2-4, the complete variable domain is NAGVMQNPRHLVRRRGQEARLRCSPMKGHSHVYWYRQLPEEGLKFMVYLQKENIIDESGMPKERFSAEFPKEGPSILRIQQVVRGDSAAYFCASSPEVGGSKNIQYFGAGTRLSVL.

This clone was detected once. V gene TRBV5-1 combines with J gene TRBJ2-2; no definite D call. With 0 bases removed from V and 6 bases from J, the gap between germline ends came to 9 bases. The CDR3 totals 14 residues. Per the germline V gene, CDR1 is SGHRS and CDR2 is YFSETQ. CDR3 sequence: CASSLAQSPGELFF. CDR3 DNA sequence: TGCGCCAGCAGCTTGGCCCAGTCACCCGGGGAGCTGTTTTTT.

This clone appeared a single time. The chain recombines TRBV15 with TRBJ1-2; 12 nucleotides match TRBD1. CDR1 LNHNV and CDR2 YYDKDF come from the germline V gene (reference sequence). V was clipped by 4 bases and J by 2 bases; unmatched bases: 8. This CDR3 has 17 residues. The CDR3: CATSTITGTGGNYGYTF. In nucleotides, the CDR3 is TGTGCCACCAGCACCATCACGGGGACAGGGGGCAACTATGGCTACACCTTC. Full variable domain (rest looked up from reference TRBV15 and TRBJ1-2): DAMVIQNPRYQVTQFGKPVTLSCSQTLNHNVMYWYQQKSSQAPKLLFHYYDKDFNNEADTPDNFQSRRPNTSFCFLDIRSPGLGDTAMYLCATSTITGTGGNYGYTFGSGTRLTVV.

In this sample, this clone turned up once. CDR3 coding DNA: TGCAGTGCTAGTCCCCAGCGGGGGGGCCTGGCAGATACGCAGTATTTT. Protein: CSASPQRGGLADTQYF. The V gene is TRBV20-1, the J gene TRBJ2-3; 10 positions match TRBD2. CDR1 and CDR2 (germline): DFQATT, SNEGSKA (reference sequence). This CDR3 spans 16 amino acids. Unmatched junction bases numbered 10, after V lost 3 bases and J lost 4 bases.